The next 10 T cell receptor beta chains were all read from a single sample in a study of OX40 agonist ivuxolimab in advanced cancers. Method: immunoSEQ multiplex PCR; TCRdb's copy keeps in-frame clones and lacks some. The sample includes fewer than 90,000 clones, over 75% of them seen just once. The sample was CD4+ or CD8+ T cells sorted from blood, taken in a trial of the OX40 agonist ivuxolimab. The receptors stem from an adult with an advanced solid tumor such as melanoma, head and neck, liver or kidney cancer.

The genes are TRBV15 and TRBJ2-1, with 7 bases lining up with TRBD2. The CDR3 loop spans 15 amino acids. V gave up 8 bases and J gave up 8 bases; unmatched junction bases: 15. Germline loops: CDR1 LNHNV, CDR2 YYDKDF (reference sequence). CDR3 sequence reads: CATRKAGVVLDEQFF. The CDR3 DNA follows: TGTGCCACCCGGAAGGCGGGAGTAGTTCTGGATGAGCAGTTCTTC.

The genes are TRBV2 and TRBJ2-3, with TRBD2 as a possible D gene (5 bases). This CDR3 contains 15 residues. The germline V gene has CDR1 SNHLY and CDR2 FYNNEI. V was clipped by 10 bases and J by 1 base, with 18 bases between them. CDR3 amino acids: CATPEEGNGTDTQYF. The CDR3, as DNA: TGTGCCACCCCGGAAGAGGGTAATGGCACAGATACGCAGTATTTT.

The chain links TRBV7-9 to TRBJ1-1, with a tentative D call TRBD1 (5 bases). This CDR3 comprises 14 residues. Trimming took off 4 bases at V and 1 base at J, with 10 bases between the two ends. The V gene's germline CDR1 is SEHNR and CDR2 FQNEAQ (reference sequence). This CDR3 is CASSSGRQNTEAFF. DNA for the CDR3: TGTGCCAGCAGCTCGGGACGGCAGAACACTGAAGCTTTCTTT.

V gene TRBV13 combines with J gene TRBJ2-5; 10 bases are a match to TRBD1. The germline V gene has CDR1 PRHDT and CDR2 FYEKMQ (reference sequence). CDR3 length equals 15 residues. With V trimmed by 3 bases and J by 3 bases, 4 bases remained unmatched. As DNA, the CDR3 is TGTGCCAGCAGCTTCTTGGACAGGGGGGAAGAGACCCAGTACTTC. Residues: CASSFLDRGEETQYF.

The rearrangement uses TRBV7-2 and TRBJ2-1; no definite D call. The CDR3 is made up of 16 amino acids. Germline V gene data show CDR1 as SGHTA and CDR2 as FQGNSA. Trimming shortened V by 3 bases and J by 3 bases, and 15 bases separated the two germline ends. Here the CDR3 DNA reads TGTGCCAGCAGCTTCCTCTCAGATAGGGTCTACAATGAGCAGTTCTTC. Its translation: CASSFLSDRVYNEQFF.

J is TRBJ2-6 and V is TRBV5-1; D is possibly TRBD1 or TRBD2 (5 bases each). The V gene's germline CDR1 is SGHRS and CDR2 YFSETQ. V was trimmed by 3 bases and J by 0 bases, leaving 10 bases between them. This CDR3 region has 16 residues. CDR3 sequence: CASSSGPYSGANVLTF. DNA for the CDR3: TGCGCCAGCAGCTCGGGACCGTACTCTGGGGCCAACGTCCTGACTTTC.

The CDR3 spells CASSQPGLDLGAFF. DNA of the CDR3: TGTGCCAGCAGCCAACCGGGCCTAGACCTCGGAGCTTTCTTT. The chain combines TRBV4-2 with TRBJ1-1; no reliable D call. Germline CDR1 LGHNA, CDR2 YNFKEQ. This CDR3 comprises 14 residues. The ends were cut back, 2 bases at V and 10 bases at J, with 17 bases in the middle.

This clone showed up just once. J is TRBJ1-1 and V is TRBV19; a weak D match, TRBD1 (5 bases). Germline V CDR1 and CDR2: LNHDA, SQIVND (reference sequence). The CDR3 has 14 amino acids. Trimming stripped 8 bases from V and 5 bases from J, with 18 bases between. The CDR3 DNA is TGTGCCAGTCAGCCCCTTGGGGGAAGGACTGAAGCTTTCTTT. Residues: CASQPLGGRTEAFF.

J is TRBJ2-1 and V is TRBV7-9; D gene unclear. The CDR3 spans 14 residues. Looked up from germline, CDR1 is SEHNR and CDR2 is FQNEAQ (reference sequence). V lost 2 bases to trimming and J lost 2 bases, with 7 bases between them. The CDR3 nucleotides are TGTGCCAGCAGCTTATCAATGACCTACAATGAGCAGTTCTTC. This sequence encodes CASSLSMTYNEQFF.

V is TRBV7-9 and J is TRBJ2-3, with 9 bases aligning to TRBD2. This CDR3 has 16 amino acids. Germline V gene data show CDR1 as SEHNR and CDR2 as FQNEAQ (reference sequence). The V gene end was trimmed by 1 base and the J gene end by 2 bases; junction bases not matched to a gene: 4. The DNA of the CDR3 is TGTGCCAGCAGCTTAGGAAGCGGGGGGAACACAGATACGCAGTATTTT. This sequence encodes CASSLGSGGNTDTQYF.